Listed below are T cell receptor beta chains from one sample, sequenced in a study of control samples from healthy donors and cancer patients. Generated by immunoSEQ multiplex PCR, the TCRdb table keeps only in-frame clones and is missing some. The top ten clones hold approximately 3.4% of a sample with about 140,000 clones, about 90% of them seen once. The specimen sequenced was blood. The receptor set was obtained from a man aged 25 to 40 in good health. Each CDR3 is given with its conserved first and last residue. A D gene is named only where the DNA matches it firmly. Not every row has a clone size; where given, it reads once, few, many or a size class.

TRBJ2-7 | TRBV19 | . | . | CASSVTDYSSYEQYF | TGTGCCAGTAGTGTGACAGATTATAGCTCCTACGAGCAGTACTTC
TRBJ1-3 | TRBV9 | . | . | CASSVEYRQSSGNTIYF | TGTGCCAGCAGCGTAGAGTACAGGCAGAGCTCTGGAAACACCATATATTTT
TRBJ2-1 | TRBV27 | . | . | CASSLGDSEQFF | TGTGCCAGCAGTTTAGGGGATTCTGAGCAGTTCTTC
TRBJ2-2 | TRBV5-1 | many | TRBD1 | CASSLGDRETGELFF | TGCGCCAGCAGCTTAGGGGACAGGGAGACCGGGGAGCTGTTTTTT
TRBJ2-2 | TRBV7-9 | . | . | CASSLGTGELFF | TGTGCCAGCAGCTTAGGCACCGGGGAGCTGTTTTTT
TRBJ1-2 | TRBV4-1 | . | TRBD1 | CASSQEGQGEGYTF | TGCGCCAGCAGCCAAGAGGGGCAGGGGGAGGGCTACACCTTC
TRBJ2-1 | TRBV6-5 | . | . | CASGWTLYNEQFF | TGTGCCAGTGGGTGGACCCTTTACAATGAGCAGTTCTTC
TRBJ1-5 | TRBV27 | . | . | CASSFGQGDQPQHF | TGTGCCAGCAGTTTTGGGCAGGGCGATCAGCCCCAGCATTTT
TRBJ2-1 | TRBV5-6 | few | TRBD2 | CASSRSGGASFDEQFF | TGTGCCAGCAGCCGTAGCGGGGGGGCAAGTTTCGATGAGCAGTTCTTC
TRBJ2-2 | TRBV14 | . | TRBD1 | CASSLLTGGVRTGELFF | TGTGCCAGCAGCCTCCTGACAGGGGGGGTCCGGACCGGGGAGCTGTTTTTT
TRBJ1-4 | TRBV27 | . | . | CASSSSGSVNEKLFF | TGTGCCAGCAGTTCCTCGGGGTCAGTTAATGAAAAACTGTTTTTT
TRBJ1-1 | TRBV4-1 | . | . | CASSLMGTNTEAFF | TGCGCCAGCAGCCTCATGGGGACGAACACTGAAGCTTTCTTT
TRBJ1-2 | TRBV25-1 | . | . | CASTPGGGYGYTF | TGTGCCAGCACCCCCGGCGGGGGCTATGGCTACACCTTC
TRBJ1-5 | TRBV4-2 | . | . | CASSQQRVGNQPQHF | TGTGCCAGCAGCCAGCAAAGGGTCGGCAATCAGCCCCAGCATTTT
TRBJ2-3 | TRBV29-1 | . | . | CSVPFLSTDTQYF | TGCAGCGTTCCCTTTCTGAGCACAGATACGCAGTATTTT
TRBJ2-7 | TRBV5-3 | . | TRBD1 | CARSRGTGGAEQYF | TGTGCCAGAAGCCGAGGGACAGGGGGCGCCGAGCAGTACTTC
TRBJ1-6 | TRBV19 | . | . | CASSINGGQASPLHF | TGTGCCAGTAGTATCAACGGGGGGCAAGCTTCACCCCTCCACTTT
TRBJ1-1 | TRBV19 | . | . | CASSGLLNTEAFF | TGTGCCAGTAGCGGGCTGTTGAACACTGAAGCTTTCTTT
TRBJ2-3 | TRBV10-3 | . | TRBD2 | CAISAAGGRATQYF | TGTGCCATCAGTGCAGCGGGGGGACGGGCTACGCAGTATTTT
TRBJ1-4 | TRBV6-6 | . | . | CASTHWGRAHEKLFF | TGTGCCAGCACCCACTGGGGCAGGGCCCATGAAAAACTGTTTTTT
TRBJ1-1 | TRBV7-3 | . | TRBD1 | CASSLTTGASAEAFF | TGTGCCAGCAGCTTAACGACAGGGGCCTCCGCGGAAGCTTTCTTT
TRBJ1-3 | TRBV6-5 | . | . | CASSYSGIPSGNTIYF | TGTGCCAGCAGTTACTCCGGGATCCCCTCTGGAAACACCATATATTTT
TRBJ1-1 | TRBV7-9 | . | . | CASSSLTGRRTEAFF | TGTGCCAGCAGCTCCCTTACGGGGCGGAGGACTGAAGCTTTCTTT
TRBJ1-2 | TRBV19 | . | . | CASSMAGQRTRDYGYTF | TGTGCCAGTAGTATGGCTGGACAGCGAACCCGGGACTATGGCTACACCTTC